The 27 T cell receptor beta chains in this list originate from one sample, sequenced in a study of OX40 agonist ivuxolimab in advanced cancers. This table comes from immunoSEQ multiplex PCR, and its TCRdb copy is limited to in-frame clones, with some not included. The sample shows about 72,000 clones, roughly nine tenths of them seen only once. The sample here was CD4+ or CD8+ T cells sorted from blood, taken in a trial of the OX40 agonist ivuxolimab. All receptors derive from an adult with an advanced solid tumor such as melanoma, head and neck, liver or kidney cancer.

The chain links TRBV28 to TRBJ2-5, with a possible D match to TRBD2 (5 bases). Germline-derived CDR1 and CDR2 are MDHEN and SYDVKM. The CDR3 spans 13 residues. Deletions cut 6 bases from V and 3 bases from J, with 11 bases between. The CDR3 reads CASRPGGKETQYF. The CDR3 nucleotides are TGTGCCAGCAGACCTGGAGGAAAAGAGACCCAGTACTTC.

The chain links TRBV27 to TRBJ2-2, with 7 bases that match TRBD1. Germline CDR1 and CDR2: MNHEY and SMNVEV (reference sequence). The CDR3 runs to 16 residues. The trim removed 5 bases at V and 0 bases at J, leaving 6 bases unmatched. The CDR3 loop is CASSRQGEANTGELFF. The CDR3 nucleotides are TGTGCCAGCAGTCGACAGGGCGAGGCGAACACCGGGGAGCTGTTTTTT.

The V and J genes are TRBV19 and TRBJ2-1, with a possible D match to TRBD2 (7 bases). This CDR3 region has 12 residues. The germline gives CDR1 LNHDA, CDR2 SQIVND (reference sequence). Trimming shortened V by 5 bases and J by 9 bases, and 11 bases separated the two germline ends. This CDR3 is CASSLGGREQFF. Here the CDR3 DNA reads TGTGCCAGTAGTTTGGGGGGGCGTGAGCAGTTCTTC.

The chain joins TRBV7-9 to TRBJ2-5; either TRBD1 or TRBD2 may fit D (5 bases each). Germline CDR1 SEHNR, CDR2 FQNEAQ (reference sequence). The V and J ends lost 6 bases and 2 bases respectively, with 16 bases between them. The CDR3 is made up of 15 amino acids. DNA of the CDR3: TGTGCCAGCAGTCTCCGTGAGGGACCTCAAGAGACCCAGTACTTC. It translates to CASSLREGPQETQYF.

The rearrangement joins TRBV6-6 to TRBJ1-3; D is undetermined. Deletions cut 6 bases from V and 4 bases from J, with 4 bases between. The CDR3 extends over 11 amino acids. The germline V gene has CDR1 MNHNY and CDR2 SVGAGI (reference sequence). As DNA, the CDR3 is TGTGCCAGCAGCCACGGAAACACCATATATTTT. Translated: CASSHGNTIYF.

The chain employs TRBV27 and TRBJ1-2; a weak D match, TRBD1 (6 bases). V lost 5 bases to trimming and J lost 4 bases, with 8 bases between them. This CDR3 is built from 12 residues. Germline loops: CDR1 MNHEY, CDR2 SMNVEV (reference sequence). CDR3 protein: CASSGGPYGYTF. CDR3 coding DNA: TGTGCCAGCAGTGGGGGGCCCTATGGCTACACCTTC.

The chain has TRBV28 and TRBJ2-2; D is perhaps TRBD1 (6 bases). Trimming cost V 6 bases and J 1 base, with 12 bases left between them. CDR3 size: 15 residues. Germline CDR1 MDHEN, CDR2 SYDVKM. Here the CDR3 reads CASSLPTGNTGELFF. Here the CDR3 DNA reads TGTGCCAGCAGCCTCCCGACAGGGAACACCGGGGAGCTGTTTTTT.

The V call is TRBV10-2, the J call TRBJ2-3, with 11 bases aligning to TRBD2. Germline V gene data show CDR1 as WSHSY and CDR2 as SAAADI. The CDR3 runs to 16 residues. With V trimmed by 4 bases and J by 6 bases, 9 bases remained unmatched. The CDR3 loop is CASSVLAGGPMDTQYF. CDR3 nucleotides: TGCGCCAGCAGTGTGTTAGCGGGAGGGCCCATGGATACGCAGTATTTT.

The chain has TRBV18 and TRBJ2-2, with D uncertain. Trimming took off 1 base at V and 0 bases at J, with 3 bases between the two ends. This CDR3 has 14 residues. Per germline, CDR1 KGHSH and CDR2 LQKENI. The CDR3 DNA reads TGTGCCAGCTCACCACAGGCGAACACCGGGGAGCTGTTTTTT. Translated, it gives CASSPQANTGELFF.

This clone was observed a single time. J is TRBJ1-5 and V is TRBV6-1, with TRBD1 matching 10 bases. J lost 7 bases, V lost 6 bases, and 6 bases had no gene match. Germline loops: CDR1 MNHNS, CDR2 SASEGT. This CDR3 comprises 14 residues. CDR3 protein: CASSPTGGRQPQHF. The CDR3 DNA is TGTGCCAGCAGCCCGACAGGGGGCAGGCAGCCCCAGCATTTT.

The chain employs TRBV19 and TRBJ1-2, with D hard to call. V lost 3 bases and J 7 bases, leaving 9 bases between the germline ends. The CDR3 has 12 amino acids. The germline gives CDR1 LNHDA, CDR2 SQIVND (reference sequence). CDR3 in amino acids: CASSIGPSGYTF. DNA for the CDR3: TGTGCCAGTAGTATCGGGCCATCTGGCTACACCTTC. The full variable domain, with the rest looked up from reference TRBV19 and TRBJ1-2, is DGGITQSPKYLFRKEGQNVTLSCEQNLNHDAMYWYRQDPGQGLRLIYYSQIVNDFQKGDIAEGYSVSREKKESFPLTVTSAQKNPTAFYLCASSIGPSGYTFGSGTRLTVV.

The CDR3 nucleotides are TGTGCCACCAGGCTCCACATGGGCATGAACACTGAAGCTTTCTTT. Translating it yields CATRLHMGMNTEAFF. The chain uses TRBV15 and TRBJ1-1; D gene uncertain. Trimming cost V 6 bases and J 0 bases, with 14 bases left between them. The CDR3 totals 15 residues. Per germline, CDR1 LNHNV and CDR2 YYDKDF (reference sequence).

The chain couples TRBV19 to TRBJ2-5, with D tentatively TRBD2 (6 bases). V lost 0 bases, J lost 7 bases, and 9 bases lay in between. The CDR3 extends over 13 amino acids. CDR1 is LNHDA and CDR2 is SQIVND in the germline V gene (reference sequence). The CDR3 sequence is CASSIDGEVTQYF. The CDR3 DNA sequence: TGTGCCAGTAGTATAGATGGGGAGGTGACCCAGTACTTC.

The chain has TRBV6-6 and TRBJ2-7; D is perhaps TRBD2 (5 bases). The V end lost 3 bases, the J end lost 6 bases, and 9 bases lay between the germline ends. This CDR3 has 12 amino acids. Looked up from germline, CDR1 is MNHNY and CDR2 is SVGAGI (reference sequence). The CDR3 sequence: CASSYTSGEQYF. CDR3 DNA: TGTGCCAGCAGTTATACGAGCGGCGAGCAGTACTTC.

This clone was observed a single time. The chain couples TRBV10-3 to TRBJ1-6; 9 bases match TRBD1. CDR1 is ENHRY, CDR2 SYGVKD, per germline. This CDR3 contains 14 residues. Germline trimming cut 6 bases from V and 6 bases from J; bases unmatched to any gene: 3. The CDR3: CAIRKTGGNSPLHF. Here the CDR3 DNA reads TGTGCCATCAGGAAGACAGGGGGTAATTCACCCCTCCACTTT.

This chain uses TRBV12-1 with TRBJ2-7. TRBV12-1 is listed as a pseudogene. The CDR3 has 16 amino acids. DNA of the CDR3: TGTGCCAGCAGCTTGGCCTCCGGGACCCCGATGGGCGAGCAGTACTTC. Its translation: CASSLASGTPMGEQYF.

The CDR3 nucleotides read TGTGCCAGCCACGACAGGGCTTCTGAAAAACTGTTTTTT. This gives the protein CASHDRASEKLFF. This rearrangement joins TRBV28 to TRBJ1-4; 7 bases are a match to TRBD1. V shed 8 bases, J shed 7 bases, and the junction held 7 bases outside the gene matches. CDR1 is MDHEN and CDR2 is SYDVKM in the germline V gene. The CDR3 consists of 13 residues.

The J gene is TRBJ2-3, the V gene TRBV7-9; D is uncertain. V lost 5 bases and J 0 bases, leaving 15 bases between the germline ends. This CDR3 region has 16 residues. Germline CDR1 and CDR2: SEHNR and FQNEAQ (reference sequence). The CDR3 nucleotides read TGTGCCAGCAGCCCGACGACACCTTCTAGCACAGATACGCAGTATTTT. This codes for CASSPTTPSSTDTQYF.

This clone was seen only once. At one of its ends the junction is not consistent with the germline gene, which may arise from a read error. J is TRBJ1-5 and V is TRBV6-1, with TRBD1 matching over 10 bases. The V gene's germline CDR1 is MNHNS and CDR2 SASEGT. This CDR3 contains 14 residues. This CDR3 reads CASIPTGGNQPQHF. In DNA, the CDR3 is TGTGCCAGCATCCCGACAGGGGGCAATCAACCCCAGCATTTT.

This chain links TRBV27 with TRBJ1-5; perhaps TRBD1 as D (6 bases). Germline lookup yields CDR1 MNHEY and CDR2 SMNVEV (reference sequence). The V and J ends lost 6 bases and 7 bases respectively, with 13 bases between them. The CDR3 is 13 amino acids. The CDR3 DNA follows: TGTGCCAGCAGCCAAGCCAGGGGACAGCCCCAGCATTTT. It encodes CASSQARGQPQHF.

J is TRBJ2-7 and V is TRBV5-6; 9 bases line up with TRBD2. CDR1 and CDR2 (germline): SGHDT, YYEEEE. The length of the CDR3 is 16 residues. V shed 0 bases, J shed 4 bases, and the junction held 8 bases outside the gene matches. The CDR3 loop is CASSLVGGLATYEQYF. Here the CDR3 DNA reads TGTGCCAGCAGCTTGGTAGGGGGACTAGCTACTTACGAGCAGTACTTC.

J is TRBJ2-7 and V is TRBV18; 9 bases are shared with TRBD1. V lost 2 bases to trimming and J lost 6 bases; unmatched junction nucleotides: 5. CDR1 KGHSH and CDR2 LQKENI come from the germline V gene. The CDR3 consists of 14 residues. CDR3 sequence: CASSPGTGWSEQYF. CDR3 bases: TGTGCCAGCTCACCAGGGACAGGGTGGTCCGAGCAGTACTTC. The full variable domain, in which reference TRBV18 and TRBJ2-7 provide the parts outside the CDR3, is NAGVMQNPRHLVRRRGQEARLRCSPMKGHSHVYWYRQLPEEGLKFMVYLQKENIIDESGMPKERFSAEFPKEGPSILRIQQVVRGDSAAYFCASSPGTGWSEQYFGPGTRLTVT.

This chain joins TRBV27 and TRBJ2-5; no reliable D call. Trimming left V 2 bases short and J 4 bases short, with 2 bases between. Germline V gene sequence: CDR1 MNHEY, CDR2 SMNVEV (reference sequence). CDR3 length: 11 residues. The CDR3 reads CASSLGETQYF. CDR3 bases: TGTGCCAGCAGTTTAGGAGAGACCCAGTACTTC.

The rearrangement uses TRBV5-4 and TRBJ2-5; a weak D match, TRBD2 (7 bases). Germline V gives CDR1 SGHNT, CDR2 YYREEE (reference sequence). CDR3 length: 15 residues. V lost 4 bases and J 1 base, leaving 14 bases between the germline ends. The CDR3 sequence is CASSQGGAVQETQYF. CDR3 bases: TGTGCCAGCAGCCAAGGGGGGGCAGTCCAAGAGACCCAGTACTTC.

This sequence joins TRBV6-6 and TRBJ2-5; 11 nucleotides agree with TRBD2. The trim removed 6 bases at V and 5 bases at J, leaving 5 bases unmatched. The length of the CDR3 is 14 residues. The germline CDR1 and CDR2 sequences are MNHNY and SVGAGI (reference sequence). CDR3 bases: TGTGCCAGCAGAGTAGCGGGAGGGCAGGAGACCCAGTACTTC. Protein: CASRVAGGQETQYF.

This sequence joins TRBV2 and TRBJ2-7; 8 nucleotides agree with TRBD2. Germline loops: CDR1 SNHLY, CDR2 FYNNEI. Trimming took 3 bases from V and 4 from J; bases not matched to a gene: 2. The CDR3 totals 13 residues. This CDR3 is CASSETSEYEQYF. The CDR3 DNA follows: TGTGCCAGCAGTGAGACTAGCGAGTACGAGCAGTACTTC.

The chain has TRBV6-6 and TRBJ2-5, with D perhaps matching TRBD2 (5 bases). V shed 5 bases and J shed 5 bases, with 18 bases lying between them. Germline CDR1 and CDR2: MNHNY and SVGAGI (reference sequence). The length of the CDR3 is 15 residues. CDR3 DNA sequence: TGTGCCAGCAGTCCCCGAGGGCGGCCTGGGGAGACCCAGTACTTC. Translating it yields CASSPRGRPGETQYF.